One and the same sample provided the 22 T cell receptor beta chains below, sequenced in a study of vaccination and CD4 T cells after COVID-19. As for treatment: approximately nine-day PBMC culture with coronavirus spike peptide pools or control peptides (ViraFEST assay). For these receptors, no antigen is known. The study sequenced cultured CD4+ T cell DNA using the Oncomine TCR Beta short-read assay. TCRdb re-called the PCR reads through MiXCR, storing one row per CDR3 protein. The table includes roughly 13,000 distinct CDR3 sequences, over 40% detected once. What was sequenced was CD4+ T cells from blood, cultured in vitro. The receptor source for this set is a human donor who had recovered from COVID-19.

The chain carries TRBV11-2 and TRBJ1-2; possible D gene TRBD1, 5 bases. The CDR3 has 14 residues. Per germline, CDR1 SGHAT and CDR2 FQNNGV. The V end was cut by 4 bases, the J end by 4 bases, with 13 bases between. The CDR3 region is CASSSDITAYGYTF. In DNA form, the CDR3 reads TGTGCCAGCAGCTCGGACATCACGGCCTATGGCTACACCTTC.

Relative to its sample, this clonotype is medium-sized. The V and J genes are TRBV4-1 and TRBJ1-2; D perhaps matches TRBD1 (6 bases). The V and J ends lost 3 bases and 4 bases respectively, with 21 bases between them. CDR3 length: 17 amino acids. Germline V CDR1 and CDR2: MGHRA, YSYEKL. As DNA, the CDR3 is TGCGCCAGCAGCCACATTATGACAGGCCCGCTAGGCTATGGCTACACCTTC. This sequence encodes CASSHIMTGPLGYGYTF.

By frequency in the sample, this clonotype is medium-sized. V is TRBV7-2 and J is TRBJ1-2; D is perhaps TRBD1 (6 bases). The V end lost 5 bases, the J end lost 4 bases, and 20 bases lay between the germline ends. Germline V gene sequence: CDR1 SGHTA, CDR2 FQGNSA. The CDR3 is 16 amino acids. CDR3 protein: CASSPQRGHIFYGYTF. The CDR3 nucleotides read TGTGCCAGCAGCCCCCAAAGGGGACATATATTCTATGGCTACACCTTC.

The rearrangement links TRBV5-4 to TRBJ1-2; D possibly corresponds to TRBD1 (5 bases). The CDR3 contains 16 residues. V shed 2 bases and J shed 3 bases, with 17 bases lying between them. Germline-derived CDR1 and CDR2 are SGHNT and YYREEE (reference sequence). Here the CDR3 reads CASSLPGRDRDYGYTF. Here the CDR3 DNA reads TGTGCCAGCAGCTTACCTGGCAGGGACCGAGACTATGGCTACACCTTC.

This clonotype has more than one count but fewer than ten. The chain links TRBV10-3 to TRBJ1-3; D ambiguous. The CDR3 has 12 amino acids. The V end lost 4 bases, the J end lost 0 bases, and 1 base lay between the germline ends. Germline V gene lookup returns CDR1 ENHRY and CDR2 SYGVKD. The CDR3 DNA reads TGTGCCATCAGTGGCTCTGGAAACACCATATATTTT. This codes for CAISGSGNTIYF.

This clonotype was recorded only once. V and J are TRBV10-1 and TRBJ2-2; D ambiguous. Per the germline V gene, CDR1 is WNHNN and CDR2 is SYGVQD (reference sequence). The CDR3 covers 13 residues. V was clipped by 7 bases and J by 4 bases, with 10 bases between them. CDR3 protein: CASTPDATGELFF. The CDR3 DNA reads as TGCGCCAGCACCCCGGATGCCACCGGGGAGCTGTTTTTT.

The chain joins TRBV18 to TRBJ1-1; 11 positions match TRBD1. The junction had 9 bases not matched to a gene; V was cut back by 2 bases and J by 7 bases. The CDR3 length is 16 residues. CDR1 is KGHSH, CDR2 LQKENI, per germline. The CDR3 DNA reads as TGTGCCAGCTCACCATTGGGACAGGGGGTTGGGGTTGAAGCTTTCTTT. Protein: CASSPLGQGVGVEAFF.

The CDR3: CASSALAEHNEQFF. The CDR3 DNA reads as TGTGCCAGCAGCGCTCTAGCGGAGCACAATGAGCAGTTCTTC. This sequence joins TRBV5-4 and TRBJ2-1; 7 positions agree with TRBD2. J was trimmed by 5 bases and V by 4 bases; bases with no gene match: 6. This CDR3 is built from 14 residues. Germline V gene data show CDR1 as SGHNT and CDR2 as YYREEE (reference sequence).

The chain couples TRBV2 to TRBJ2-5, with D perhaps being TRBD1 or TRBD2 (5 bases each). This CDR3 comprises 16 residues. Germline V CDR1 and CDR2: SNHLY, FYNNEI. V was shortened by 5 bases and J by 5 bases, with 21 bases between the two germline ends. CDR3 sequence: CASSLDGAGIVETQYF. The CDR3 DNA reads as TGTGCCAGCAGTTTAGACGGGGCAGGGATAGTTGAGACCCAGTACTTC.

A few counts support this clonotype. The chain links TRBV10-3 to TRBJ1-5, with 9 bases lining up with TRBD1. J was trimmed by 6 bases and V by 2 bases; bases with no gene match: 2. CDR1 and CDR2 (germline): ENHRY, SYGVKD. The length of the CDR3 is 14 residues. The CDR3 DNA reads TGTGCCATCAGTGAGGGACAGGGGCCTCAGCCCCAGCATTTT. This gives the protein CAISEGQGPQPQHF.

V gene TRBV11-3 combines with J gene TRBJ2-1; the match to TRBD1 covers 7 bases. CDR3 size: 13 residues. With 3 bases clipped from V and 10 bases from J, the junction kept 6 bases outside the gene matches. Germline V gene lookup returns CDR1 SGHNT and CDR2 YENEEA. This CDR3 reads CASSFTGDGEQFF. The CDR3 nucleotides read TGTGCCAGCAGCTTTACAGGGGATGGGGAGCAGTTCTTC. The variable domain in full, completed from reference TRBV11-3 and TRBJ2-1, reads EAGVVQSPRYKIIEKKQPVAFWCNPISGHNTLYWYLQNLGQGPELLIRYENEEAVDDSQLPKDRFSAERLKGVDSTLKIQPAELGDSAVYLCASSFTGDGEQFFGPGTRLTVL.

The rearrangement joins TRBV30 to TRBJ1-6; D might be TRBD1 (6 bases). The CDR3 loop spans 13 amino acids. Trimming cost V 0 bases and J 7 bases, with 7 bases left between them. Per germline, CDR1 GTSNPN and CDR2 SVGIG (reference sequence). In DNA form, the CDR3 reads TGTGCCTGGAGTGTACAGGGAAATTCACCCCTCCACTTT. Translating gives CAWSVQGNSPLHF.

The V call is TRBV6-1, the J call TRBJ2-4, with D maybe TRBD1 (5 bases). V was trimmed by 6 bases and J by 14 bases, leaving 11 bases between them. Germline CDR1 MNHNS, CDR2 SASEGT. The CDR3 runs 10 residues. CDR3 coding DNA: TGTGCCAGCAGGGACATAGTTGAGTACTTC. Amino acid sequence: CASRDIVEYF.

The gene calls are TRBV5-1 and TRBJ2-2; possibly TRBD1 for D (5 bases). Trimming removed 1 base at V and 0 bases at J, with 10 bases between. The germline V gene has CDR1 SGHRS and CDR2 YFSETQ. The CDR3 sequence is 16 residues long. CDR3 region: CASSLLRGSNTGELFF. As DNA, the CDR3 is TGCGCCAGCAGCTTGCTTAGGGGATCGAACACCGGGGAGCTGTTTTTT.

The J gene is TRBJ2-1, the V gene TRBV2; no firm D call. Between the trimmed V and J ends, which lost 3 bases and 12 bases, there was a span of 9 bases. Germline V gene sequence: CDR1 SNHLY, CDR2 FYNNEI. The CDR3 contains 11 residues. As DNA, the CDR3 is TGTGCCAGCAGTGACGCGGCAGGGCAGTTCTTC. It specifies CASSDAAGQFF.

The J gene is TRBJ1-6, the V gene TRBV7-2, with D uncertain. The V end was cut by 3 bases, the J end by 8 bases, with 20 bases between. Germline assignment: CDR1 SGHTA and CDR2 FQGNSA. This CDR3 is 17 amino acids long. The CDR3 nucleotides read TGTGCCAGCAGCTTGCTCCCGCTGAGGTTCTTAGATTCACCCCTCCACTTT. Protein sequence: CASSLLPLRFLDSPLHF.

V is TRBV29-1 and J is TRBJ1-1; the D is unclear. The germline V and J ends were trimmed by 6 bases and 5 bases, with 10 bases remaining between them. In germline, CDR1 is SQVTM, CDR2 ANQGSEA. This CDR3 has 11 residues. CDR3 loop: CSVSWRTEAFF. Written as DNA, the CDR3 is TGCAGCGTAAGTTGGAGGACTGAAGCTTTCTTT.

The chain is built from TRBV9 and TRBJ1-1; 10 bases match TRBD1. Germline loops: CDR1 SGDLS, CDR2 YYNGEE. Losses at the gene ends were 3 bases for V and 7 bases for J; bases not matched to a gene: 9. This CDR3 contains 15 residues. The CDR3 nucleotides read TGTGCCAGCAGCGGATGGGACAGGGGAAGGCATGAAGCTTTCTTT. Its translation is CASSGWDRGRHEAFF.

The chain has TRBV10-3 and TRBJ1-2, with 8 nucleotides matching TRBD1. The CDR3 consists of 15 residues. CDR1 is ENHRY and CDR2 is SYGVKD in the germline V gene. The trim removed 0 bases at V and 4 bases at J, leaving 4 bases unmatched. CDR3 nucleotide sequence: TGTGCCATCAGTGAGTCGGACAGGGAGAGCTATGGCTACACCTTC. It yields the protein CAISESDRESYGYTF.

V gene TRBV20-1 combines with J gene TRBJ1-2; the D gene is possibly TRBD1 (6 bases). Trimming shortened V by 0 bases and J by 8 bases, and 19 bases separated the two germline ends. The CDR3 consists of 15 residues. Germline V gives CDR1 DFQATT, CDR2 SNEGSKA (reference sequence). The DNA of the CDR3 is TGCAGTGCTAGAGATCACGGGGGCGTATCCGACGGCTACACCTTC. It is translated as CSARDHGGVSDGYTF.

This clonotype has only a few counts. The chain joins TRBV27 to TRBJ1-1; TRBD1 matches at 11 bases. Germline loops: CDR1 MNHEY, CDR2 SMNVEV (reference sequence). The CDR3 consists of 14 residues. With V trimmed by 5 bases and J by 7 bases, 6 bases remained unmatched. DNA for the CDR3: TGTGCCAGCAGTAGCGGACAGGGGGCTGGTGAAGCTTTCTTT. This translates into CASSSGQGAGEAFF.

This clonotype was seen only a few times. This chain uses TRBV5-1 with TRBJ1-1; D is possibly TRBD1 (5 bases). The V gene lost 5 bases and the J gene lost 3 bases, with 11 bases spanning the gap. Germline V CDR1 and CDR2: SGHRS, YFSETQ. CDR3 size: 13 residues. CDR3 region: CASRQDRDTEAFF. For the CDR3, the DNA is TGCGCCAGCAGACAAGACAGAGACACTGAAGCTTTCTTT. Using reference TRBV5-1 and TRBJ1-1 for the parts outside the CDR3, the full variable domain is KAGVTQTPRYLIKTRGQQVTLSCSPISGHRSVSWYQQTPGQGLQFLFEYFSETQRNKGNFPGRFSGRQFSNSRSEMNVSTLELGDSALYLCASRQDRDTEAFFGQGTRLTVV.